The T cell receptor beta chain described here comes from a study of regulatory T cells in long-lasting Graves disease. Time point specified: persistent/refractory GD, antithyroid drugs over 5 years with positive TRAb. From PBMCs, RNA was extracted and then used to make the TCR library. Per the germline V gene, CDR1 is DFQATT and CDR2 is SNEGSKA (reference sequence). The CDR3 consists of 13 residues. Combining iRepertoire HTBI primers with Arm-PCR of CDR3 regions, the authors built TCR beta libraries. TCRdb reanalysed the multiplex PCR reads using MiXCR and keeps one entry per CDR3 protein. The repertoire consists of fewer than 600,000 distinct CDR3 sequences, with 20% to 25% occurring once and the leading ten covering about an eighth.

The source of this sequence is a female donor with Graves disease. The rearrangement uses TRBV20-1 and TRBJ2-1; TRBD1 aligns across 9 bases. Sequenced material: peripheral blood mononuclear cells (PBMCs), taken when the disease was refractory, from a patient treated with antithyroid drugs. In DNA, the CDR3 is TGCAGCCTACAGGACAGGGGCTACAATGAGCAGTTCTTC. Protein product: CSLQDRGYNEQFF.